The next 15 T cell receptor beta chains were all read from a single sample in a study of control samples from healthy donors and cancer patients. Sequenced by immunoSEQ multiplex PCR; TCRdb stores in-frame clones only, minus some. The table has fewer than 70,000 clones, about 95% seen once. The material sequenced was blood. These receptors were collected from a man in his thirties or forties in good health.

The CDR3 spells CASSLGSEAFF. In nucleotides, the CDR3 is TGTGCCAGCAGCCTAGGATCTGAAGCTTTCTTT. The chain has TRBV5-8 and TRBJ1-1; no clear D. Germline CDR1 and CDR2: SGHTS and YDEGEE. The V and J ends lost 4 bases and 6 bases respectively, with 7 bases between them. This CDR3 has 11 residues.

The chain links TRBV9 to TRBJ2-3; TRBD2 agrees at 10 bases. Trimming took 4 bases from V and 2 from J; bases not matched to a gene: 10. This CDR3 is 17 amino acids long. Germline V lookup: CDR1 SGDLS, CDR2 YYNGEE. Written as DNA, the CDR3 is TGTGCCAGCAGCAAAACTCGGACTAGCGGCTCCACAGATACGCAGTATTTT. Its protein is CASSKTRTSGSTDTQYF.

The gene calls are TRBV18 and TRBJ2-1; 10 positions agree with TRBD2. The trim removed 3 bases at V and 7 bases at J, leaving 12 bases unmatched. This CDR3 spans 17 amino acids. Germline-derived CDR1 and CDR2 are KGHSH and LQKENI. In DNA, the CDR3 is TGTGCCAGCTCACCGCAGATACTAGCGGGGTATGGAAATGAGCAGTTCTTC. This codes for CASSPQILAGYGNEQFF.

The chain recombines TRBV6-5 with TRBJ1-1, with D tentatively TRBD1 (5 bases). This CDR3 spans 14 amino acids. The germline gives CDR1 MNHEY, CDR2 SVGAGI. Trimming left V 6 bases short and J 1 base short, with 12 bases between. DNA for the CDR3: TGTGCCAGCAGCGCGGGACGGTCGAACACTGAAGCTTTCTTT. It specifies CASSAGRSNTEAFF.

The chain couples TRBV11-3 to TRBJ2-2, with D possibly matching TRBD2 (6 bases). The CDR3 is made up of 12 amino acids. V lost 5 bases to trimming and J lost 6 bases, with 7 bases between them. The germline V gene encodes CDR1 SGHNT and CDR2 YENEEA. CDR3 loop: CASSSGSGELFF. The CDR3 region has the DNA TGTGCCAGCAGCAGCGGGTCCGGGGAGCTGTTTTTT. Based on the CDR3 plus reference TRBV11-3 and TRBJ2-2, the full variable domain is EAGVVQSPRYKIIEKKQPVAFWCNPISGHNTLYWYLQNLGQGPELLIRYENEEAVDDSQLPKDRFSAERLKGVDSTLKIQPAELGDSAVYLCASSSGSGELFFGEGSRLTVL.

The chain has TRBV5-1 and TRBJ2-3, with 12 bases that match TRBD2. The V and J ends lost 1 base and 3 bases, in that order; junction bases with no gene match: 3. In germline, CDR1 is SGHRS, CDR2 YFSETQ. This CDR3 is built from 16 residues. The CDR3 protein is CASSLRLAGDTDTQYF. DNA for the CDR3: TGCGCCAGCAGCTTGAGACTAGCGGGAGATACAGATACGCAGTATTTT.

V is TRBV28 and J is TRBJ2-7, with TRBD1 matching 10 bases. After removal of 5 bases from V and 5 bases from J, the junction contained 9 bases not matched to a gene. The germline CDR1 and CDR2 sequences are MDHEN and SYDVKM. CDR3 length: 15 residues. The DNA for the CDR3 is TGTGCCAGCAGTAGGGGTGGACAGGGGGGCCACGAGCAGTACTTC. It yields the protein CASSRGGQGGHEQYF. The full variable domain, completed using reference TRBV28 and TRBJ2-7, is DVKVTQSSRYLVKRTGEKVFLECVQDMDHENMFWYRQDPGLGLRLIYFSYDVKMKEKGDIPEGYSVSREKKERFSLILESASTNQTSMYLCASSRGGQGGHEQYFGPGTRLTVT.

This rearrangement joins TRBV18 to TRBJ1-6; D gene ambiguous. The germline CDR1 and CDR2 sequences are KGHSH and LQKENI. The CDR3 sequence is 12 residues long. The germline V and J ends were trimmed by 1 base and 8 bases, with 3 bases remaining between them. CDR3 amino acids: CASSPRDSPLHF. DNA for the CDR3: TGTGCCAGCTCACCACGGGATTCACCCCTCCACTTT.

The J gene is TRBJ1-2, the V gene TRBV19, with 7 bases matching TRBD1. Germline trimming cut 4 bases from V and 6 bases from J; bases unmatched to any gene: 8. This CDR3 region has 14 residues. CDR1 LNHDA and CDR2 SQIVND come from the germline V gene (reference sequence). The CDR3 is CASSTGRGKDGYTF. The CDR3 region has the DNA TGTGCCAGTAGTACGGGCAGGGGGAAGGATGGCTACACCTTC.

The CDR3 DNA is TGTGCCAGCAGTGAATACAGGGGAGATGGTTACGAGCAGTACTTC. Amino acids: CASSEYRGDGYEQYF. The J gene is TRBJ2-7, the V gene TRBV25-1; D is possibly TRBD1 (6 bases). Trimming pared 0 bases from V and 4 bases from J, leaving 13 bases between. The CDR3 covers 15 residues. CDR1 MGHDK and CDR2 SYGVNS come from the germline V gene.

This clone has a single count. The CDR3 nucleotides are TGTGCCAGCAGCGTAGGACCCGGGACAGGGTTGAATGAGCAGTTCTTC. It is translated as CASSVGPGTGLNEQFF. The rearrangement links TRBV9 to TRBJ2-1; 9 nucleotides match TRBD1. With V trimmed by 0 bases and J by 7 bases, 8 bases remained unmatched. Per the germline V gene, CDR1 is SGDLS and CDR2 is YYNGEE. CDR3 length: 16 residues.

About this clone: The same CDR3 can be traced to other DNA sequences in this sample. J is TRBJ2-3 and V is TRBV24-1; tentatively, D is TRBD2 (6 bases). The germline CDR1 and CDR2 sequences are KGHDR and SFDVKD. The CDR3 spans 16 residues. V was shortened by 4 bases and J by 2 bases, with 15 bases between the two germline ends. The CDR3 nucleotides read TGTGCCACCAGTGAAGGTGGGGGACTGACCACAGATACGCAGTATTTT. Translating it yields CATSEGGGLTTDTQYF.

V is TRBV19 and J is TRBJ1-1; the D gene is possibly TRBD1 (5 bases). Germline V lookup: CDR1 LNHDA, CDR2 SQIVND (reference sequence). This CDR3 spans 11 amino acids. Trimming removed 10 bases from V and 8 bases from J, with 14 bases in between. CDR3 in amino acids: CATRRGPEAFF. DNA for the CDR3: TGTGCCACGCGGCGGGGCCCCGAAGCTTTCTTT.

The chain employs TRBV9 and TRBJ2-1; unclear D gene. The germline CDR1 and CDR2 sequences are SGDLS and YYNGEE. With 0 bases removed from V and 7 bases from J, the gap between germline ends came to 11 bases. The CDR3 is made up of 14 amino acids. The DNA for the CDR3 is TGTGCCAGCAGCGTAGAGATCGCCGGGAATGAGCAGTTCTTC. Amino acids: CASSVEIAGNEQFF.

The chain employs TRBV6-6 and TRBJ1-5; TRBD1 might be the D (5 bases). Trimming cost V 5 bases and J 3 bases, with 20 bases left between them. The CDR3 length is 17 residues. The germline V gene encodes CDR1 MNHNY and CDR2 SVGAGI (reference sequence). The CDR3 nucleotides are TGTGCCAGCAGTCCCCTAATGGGGGATGGAATCAATCAGCCCCAGCATTTT. Translation gives CASSPLMGDGINQPQHF.